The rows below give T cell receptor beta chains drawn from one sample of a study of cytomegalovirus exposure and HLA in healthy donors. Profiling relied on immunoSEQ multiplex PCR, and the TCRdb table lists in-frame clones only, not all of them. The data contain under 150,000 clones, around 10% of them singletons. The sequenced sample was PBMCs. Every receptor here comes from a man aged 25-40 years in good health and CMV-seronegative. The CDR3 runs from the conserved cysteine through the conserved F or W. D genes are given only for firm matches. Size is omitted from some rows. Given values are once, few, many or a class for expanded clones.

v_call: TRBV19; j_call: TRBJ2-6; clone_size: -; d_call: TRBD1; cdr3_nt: TGTGCCAGTAGTATATTTGTATATGGTATTGGGACAGTGGACTCTGGGGCCAACGTCCTGACTTTC; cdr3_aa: CASSIFVYGIGTVDSGANVLTF
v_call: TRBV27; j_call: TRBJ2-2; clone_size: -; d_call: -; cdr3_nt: TGTGCCAGCAGTCCCCGGAGAACCGGGGAGCTGTTTTTT; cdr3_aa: CASSPRRTGELFF
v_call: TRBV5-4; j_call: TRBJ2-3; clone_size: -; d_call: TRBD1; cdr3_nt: TGTGCCAGCAGCTTGGCCCGGACAGGGGTTGGAGATACGCAGTATTTT; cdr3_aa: CASSLARTGVGDTQYF
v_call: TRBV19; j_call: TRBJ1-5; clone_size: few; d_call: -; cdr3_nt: TGTGCCACTTCCCAGTCGGGGAAGAGCAATCAGCCCCAGCATTTT; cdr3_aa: CATSQSGKSNQPQHF
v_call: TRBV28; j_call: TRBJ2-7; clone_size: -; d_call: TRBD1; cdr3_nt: TGTGCCAGCAGTTTAGTCCCGAACAGGGGGTACGAGCAGTACTTC; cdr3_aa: CASSLVPNRGYEQYF
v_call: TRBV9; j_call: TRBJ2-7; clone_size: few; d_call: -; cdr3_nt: TGTGCCAGCAGCCCTCGCCAGAGAACAGAAGCCTACGAGCAGTACTTC; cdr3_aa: CASSPRQRTEAYEQYF
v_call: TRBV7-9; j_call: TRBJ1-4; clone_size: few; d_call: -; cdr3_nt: TGTGCCAGCAGCTTAGTCCAGGACAGCTTGGAATCTGAAAAACTGTTTTTT; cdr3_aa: CASSLVQDSLESEKLFF
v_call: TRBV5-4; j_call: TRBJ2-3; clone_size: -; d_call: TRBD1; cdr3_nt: TGTGCCAGCAGCTTCCGACAGGGCGGAGATACGCAGTATTTT; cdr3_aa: CASSFRQGGDTQYF
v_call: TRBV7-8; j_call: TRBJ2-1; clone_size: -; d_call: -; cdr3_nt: TGTGCCAGCAGCTTAGGGGCGGGGGCCACCTACAATGAGCAGTTCTTC; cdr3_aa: CASSLGAGATYNEQFF
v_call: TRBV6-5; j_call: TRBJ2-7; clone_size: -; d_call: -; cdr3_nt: TGTGCCAGCACCCTAATACACGGGGGTCGACAGTACTTC; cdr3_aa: CASTLIHGGRQYF
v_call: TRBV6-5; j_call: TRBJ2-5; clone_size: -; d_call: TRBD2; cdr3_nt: TGTGCCAGCAGTTACTCCTGGACTAGCGGGGAGACCCAGTACTTC; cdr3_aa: CASSYSWTSGETQYF
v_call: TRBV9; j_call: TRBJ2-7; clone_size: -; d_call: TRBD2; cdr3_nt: TGTGCCAGCAGCGTAGAAGCGGGAGTAGTTTACGAGCAGTACTTC; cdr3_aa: CASSVEAGVVYEQYF
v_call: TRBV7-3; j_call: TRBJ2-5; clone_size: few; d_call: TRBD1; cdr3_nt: TGTGCCAGCAGCTTAGGGGACAGGGACCAAGAGACCCAGTACTTC; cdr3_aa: CASSLGDRDQETQYF
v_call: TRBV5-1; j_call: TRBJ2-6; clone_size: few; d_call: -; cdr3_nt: TGCGCCAGCAGCCAAGAAAAACGGAGTTCTGGGGCCAACGTCCTGACTTTC; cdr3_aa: CASSQEKRSSGANVLTF
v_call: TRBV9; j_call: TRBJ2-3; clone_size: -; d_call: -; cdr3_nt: TGTGCCAGCAGCGTTTTTAGCGGCACAGATACGCAGTATTTT; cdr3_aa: CASSVFSGTDTQYF
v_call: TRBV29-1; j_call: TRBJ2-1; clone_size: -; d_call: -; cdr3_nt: TGCAGCGTTGGCGGGGACCGAGCCTACAATGAGCAGTTCTTC; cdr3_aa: CSVGGDRAYNEQFF
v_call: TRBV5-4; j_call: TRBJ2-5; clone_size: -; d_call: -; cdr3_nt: TGTGCCAGCAGCTTCAGGGGGGAAGAGACCCAGTACTTC; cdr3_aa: CASSFRGEETQYF
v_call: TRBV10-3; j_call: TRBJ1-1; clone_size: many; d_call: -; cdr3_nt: TGTGCCATCAGTCTCTCAGAGGGAACTGAAGCTTTCTTT; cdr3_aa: CAISLSEGTEAFF
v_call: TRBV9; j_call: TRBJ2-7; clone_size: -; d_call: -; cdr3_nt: TGTGCCAGCAGCGTAGCGGAGGGACCCTACGAGCAGTACTTC; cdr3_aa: CASSVAEGPYEQYF
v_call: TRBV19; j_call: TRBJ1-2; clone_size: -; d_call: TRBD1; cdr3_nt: TGTGCCAGTACCCAGGGACAGGGTGGCGGCTACACCTTC; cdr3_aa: CASTQGQGGGYTF
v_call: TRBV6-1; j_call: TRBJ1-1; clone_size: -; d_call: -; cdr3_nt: TGTGCCACCGGACACGAACTGAACACTGAAGCTTTCTTT; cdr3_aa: CATGHELNTEAFF
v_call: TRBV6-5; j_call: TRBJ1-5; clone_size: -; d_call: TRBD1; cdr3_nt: TGTGCCAGCAGGCTAACACAGGGGCGCCATCAGCCCCAGCATTTT; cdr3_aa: CASRLTQGRHQPQHF
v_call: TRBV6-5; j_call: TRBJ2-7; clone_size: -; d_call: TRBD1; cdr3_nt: TGTGCCAGCAGGGGGACAGGCTTCTACGAGCAGTACTTC; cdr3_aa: CASRGTGFYEQYF
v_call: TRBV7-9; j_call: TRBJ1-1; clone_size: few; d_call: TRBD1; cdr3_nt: TGTGCCAGCAGCTTAGCGGAGGGGGCGATGAACACTGAAGCTTTCTTT; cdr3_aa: CASSLAEGAMNTEAFF
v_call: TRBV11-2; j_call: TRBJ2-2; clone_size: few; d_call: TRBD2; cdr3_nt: TGTGCCAGCAGCTCGACTAGCGGGAGTACCGGGGAGCTGTTTTTT; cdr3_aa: CASSSTSGSTGELFF
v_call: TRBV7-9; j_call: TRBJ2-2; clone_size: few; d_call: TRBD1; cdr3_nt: TGTGCCAGTAGCTCCTTCCTAGACAGGGCCCCCGCCGGGGAGCTGTTTTTT; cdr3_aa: CASSSFLDRAPAGELFF
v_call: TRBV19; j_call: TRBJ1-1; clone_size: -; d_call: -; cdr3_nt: TGTGCCAGTAGCGACAGGATGAACACTGAAGCTTTCTTT; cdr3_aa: CASSDRMNTEAFF
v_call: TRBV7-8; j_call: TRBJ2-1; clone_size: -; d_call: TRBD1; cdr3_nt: TGTGCCAGCAGCAGAAGCCCTACGGGACAGGCTAATAATGAGCAGTTCTTC; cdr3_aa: CASSRSPTGQANNEQFF
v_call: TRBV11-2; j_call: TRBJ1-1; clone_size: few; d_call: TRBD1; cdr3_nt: TGTGCCAGCAGAGGGGGGAAGACAGGGGGAAGGGGCACTGAAGCTTTCTTT; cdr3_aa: CASRGGKTGGRGTEAFF
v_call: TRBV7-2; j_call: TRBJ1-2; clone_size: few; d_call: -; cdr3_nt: TGTGCCAGCAGGCGGGACCCTCCTAACTATGGCTACACCTTC; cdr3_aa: CASRRDPPNYGYTF
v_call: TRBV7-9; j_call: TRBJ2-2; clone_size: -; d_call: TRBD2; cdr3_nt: TGTGCCAGCAGCTCCGCGGCGTCTAGCGGGGGGGCCGGGGAGCTGTTTTTT; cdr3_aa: CASSSAASSGGAGELFF
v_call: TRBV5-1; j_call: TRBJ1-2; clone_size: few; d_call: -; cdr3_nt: TGCGCCAGCAGCTTGGCCGGAACAGCTAACTATGGCTACACCTTC; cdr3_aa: CASSLAGTANYGYTF
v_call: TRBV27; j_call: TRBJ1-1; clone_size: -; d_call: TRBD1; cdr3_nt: TGTGCCAGCAGTGTGGGACAGGTGAACACTGAAGCTTTCTTT; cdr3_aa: CASSVGQVNTEAFF
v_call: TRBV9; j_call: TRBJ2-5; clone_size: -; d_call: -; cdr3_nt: TGTGCCAGCAGCGTCGGAGGGGGCGTAGAGACCCAGTACTTC; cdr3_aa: CASSVGGGVETQYF
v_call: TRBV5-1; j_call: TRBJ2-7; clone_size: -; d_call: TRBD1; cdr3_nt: TGCGCCAGCAGCTTGGCCGACAGGGCCAGCTCCTACGAGCAGTACTTC; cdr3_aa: CASSLADRASSYEQYF
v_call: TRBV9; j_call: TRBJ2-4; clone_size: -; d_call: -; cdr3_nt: TGTGCCAGCAGCCTAGAGGGGACCAGGGGAAACATTCAGTACTTC; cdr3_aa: CASSLEGTRGNIQYF
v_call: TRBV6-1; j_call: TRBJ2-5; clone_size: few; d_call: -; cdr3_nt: TGTGCCAGCAGGGAGAGCAGGGGTCAAGAGACCCAGTACTTC; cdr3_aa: CASRESRGQETQYF
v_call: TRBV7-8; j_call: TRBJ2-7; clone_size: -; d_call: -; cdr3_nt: TGTGCCAGCAGCTTAGTCGGGTACGAGCAGTACTTC; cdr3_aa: CASSLVGYEQYF
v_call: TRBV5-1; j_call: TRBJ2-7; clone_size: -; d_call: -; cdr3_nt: TGCGCCAGCAGCTTGGGCGGAGGCCCCTACGAGCAGTACTTC; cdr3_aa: CASSLGGGPYEQYF
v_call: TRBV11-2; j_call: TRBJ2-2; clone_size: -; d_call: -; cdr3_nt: TGTGCCAGCAGCTTAGGAGCTGGCGGCGGGGAGCTGTTTTTT; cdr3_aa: CASSLGAGGGELFF
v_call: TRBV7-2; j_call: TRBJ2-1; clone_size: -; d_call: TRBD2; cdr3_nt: TGTGCCAGCAGCTCGTCGACTAGCGGGAGGTGGAATGAGCAGTTCTTC; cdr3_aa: CASSSSTSGRWNEQFF
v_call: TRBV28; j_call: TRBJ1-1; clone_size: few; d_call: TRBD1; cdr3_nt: TGTGCCAGCAGTTCCACGGGACAGGGGAACACTGAAGCTTTCTTT; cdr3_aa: CASSSTGQGNTEAFF
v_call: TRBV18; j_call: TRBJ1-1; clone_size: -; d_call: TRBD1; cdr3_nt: TGTGCCAGCTCTCTTCCCGGGACAGGGGGATTAGGGACTGAAGCTTTCTTT; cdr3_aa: CASSLPGTGGLGTEAFF
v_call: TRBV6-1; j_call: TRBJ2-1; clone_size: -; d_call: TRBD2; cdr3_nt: TGTGCCAGCAGTGTTAGCGGGAGTTTGTACAATGAGCAGTTCTTC; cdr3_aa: CASSVSGSLYNEQFF
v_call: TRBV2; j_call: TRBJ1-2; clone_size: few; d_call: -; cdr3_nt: TGTGCCAGCAGTGGCGCGAACTATGGCTACACCTTC; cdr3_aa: CASSGANYGYTF
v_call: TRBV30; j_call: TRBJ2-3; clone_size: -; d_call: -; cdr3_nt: TGTGCCGGGTGGGCCAGGGCGGATACGCAGTATTTT; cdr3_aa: CAGWARADTQYF
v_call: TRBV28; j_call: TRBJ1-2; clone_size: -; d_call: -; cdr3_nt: TGTGCCAGCAGCCCAAGAGGTTATGGCTACACCTTC; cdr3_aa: CASSPRGYGYTF
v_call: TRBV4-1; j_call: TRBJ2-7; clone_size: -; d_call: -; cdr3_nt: TGCGCCAGCAGCCCCCCGTCCTACGAGCAGTACTTC; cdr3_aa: CASSPPSYEQYF